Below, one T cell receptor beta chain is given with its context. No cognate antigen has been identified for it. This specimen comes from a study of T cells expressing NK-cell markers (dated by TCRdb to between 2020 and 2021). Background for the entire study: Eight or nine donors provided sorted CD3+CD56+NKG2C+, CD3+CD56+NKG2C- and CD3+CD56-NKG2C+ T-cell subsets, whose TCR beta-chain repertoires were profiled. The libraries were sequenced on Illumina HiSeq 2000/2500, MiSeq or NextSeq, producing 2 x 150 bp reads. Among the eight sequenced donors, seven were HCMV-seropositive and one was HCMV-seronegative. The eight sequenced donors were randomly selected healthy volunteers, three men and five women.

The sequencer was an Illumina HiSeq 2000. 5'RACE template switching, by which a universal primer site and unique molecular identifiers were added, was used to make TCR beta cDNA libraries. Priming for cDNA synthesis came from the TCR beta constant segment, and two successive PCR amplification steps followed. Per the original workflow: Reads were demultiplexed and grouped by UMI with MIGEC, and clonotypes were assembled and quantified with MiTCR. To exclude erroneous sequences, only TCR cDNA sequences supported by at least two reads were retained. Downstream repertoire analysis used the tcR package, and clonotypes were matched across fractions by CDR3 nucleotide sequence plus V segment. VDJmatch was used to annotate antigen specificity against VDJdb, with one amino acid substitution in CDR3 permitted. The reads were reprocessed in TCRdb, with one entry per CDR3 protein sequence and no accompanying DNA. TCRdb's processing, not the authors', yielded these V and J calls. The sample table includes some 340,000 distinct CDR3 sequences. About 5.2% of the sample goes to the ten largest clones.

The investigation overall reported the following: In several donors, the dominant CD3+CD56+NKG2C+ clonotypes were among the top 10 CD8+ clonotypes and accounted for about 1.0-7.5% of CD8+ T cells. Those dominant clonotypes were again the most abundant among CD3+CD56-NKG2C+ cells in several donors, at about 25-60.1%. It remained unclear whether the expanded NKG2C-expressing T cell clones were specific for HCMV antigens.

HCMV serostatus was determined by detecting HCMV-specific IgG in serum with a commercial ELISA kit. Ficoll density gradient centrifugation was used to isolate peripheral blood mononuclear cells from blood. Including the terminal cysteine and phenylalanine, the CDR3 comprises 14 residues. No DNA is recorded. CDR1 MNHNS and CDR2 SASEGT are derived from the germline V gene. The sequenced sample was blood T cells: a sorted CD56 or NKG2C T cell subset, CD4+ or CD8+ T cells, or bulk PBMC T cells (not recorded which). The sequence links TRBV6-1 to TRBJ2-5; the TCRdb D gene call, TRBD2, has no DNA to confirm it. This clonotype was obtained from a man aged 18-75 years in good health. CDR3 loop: CASSIQGGTETQYF.